Listed below are T cell receptor beta chains from one sample, sequenced in a study of cytomegalovirus exposure and HLA in healthy donors. Data came from immunoSEQ multiplex PCR; TCRdb stores just in-frame clones and leaves some out. The sample lists fewer than 200,000 clones, about 83% occurring once. The specimen was PBMCs. The receptors here all came from a young woman in good health and CMV-seronegative. Each CDR3 is given with its conserved first and last residue. D genes are given only for firm matches. Clone sizes are given selectively: once, few, many, or a class where the clone is expanded.

abundance | d_gene | j_gene | v_gene | CDR3nt | CDR3aa
- | TRBD1 | TRBJ2-2 | TRBV11-2 | TGTGCCAGCAGCTTAAGGGGCGACAGGGTTGGCACCGGGGAGCTGTTTTTT | CASSLRGDRVGTGELFF
- | - | TRBJ1-1 | TRBV30 | TGTGCCGGTGGGAGATTAAACACTGAAGCTTTCTTT | CAGGRLNTEAFF
- | - | TRBJ2-5 | TRBV4-1 | TGCGCCAGCAGCCAAGCCGTAGAAGAGACCCAGTACTTC | CASSQAVEETQYF
- | - | TRBJ1-2 | TRBV10-3 | TGTGCCATCAGTGAGTCGGGGGGGAACTATGGCTACACCTTC | CAISESGGNYGYTF
- | - | TRBJ2-1 | TRBV2 | TGTGCCAGCAGTGAAGATCCGCGATACAATGAGCAGTTCTTC | CASSEDPRYNEQFF
- | - | TRBJ2-1 | TRBV5-1 | TGCGCCAGCAGCGCAACTATAGCAAATGAGCAGTTCTTC | CASSATIANEQFF
- | TRBD1 | TRBJ2-3 | TRBV5-1 | TGCGCCAGCAGCTCGGGACAGGGGGGACGAGGAGATACGCAGTATTTT | CASSSGQGGRGDTQYF
few | TRBD1 | TRBJ2-7 | TRBV11-2 | TGTGCCAGCAGCCTGGACAGGGGATCCTACGAGCAGTACTTC | CASSLDRGSYEQYF
- | - | TRBJ1-1 | TRBV14 | TGTGCCAGCAGCCGTTTCTTAAACACTGAAGCTTTCTTT | CASSRFLNTEAFF
- | TRBD1 | TRBJ1-1 | TRBV6-6 | TGTGCCAGTTGGGACAGACCGAACACTGAAGCTTTCTTT | CASWDRPNTEAFF
- | TRBD2 | TRBJ2-2 | TRBV10-3 | TGTGCCATCACACTGGGGGAGGGGCGGGAGCTGTTTTTT | CAITLGEGRELFF
- | TRBD1 | TRBJ1-1 | TRBV5-4 | TGTGCCAGCAGCTTTGGGCGCCCGGGACAGGGTGGGACTGAAGCTTTCTTT | CASSFGRPGQGGTEAFF
- | TRBD1 | TRBJ1-2 | TRBV30 | TGTGCCTGGAGTGTTAGGGACAGCGTGATAGGCGGGGGCTACACCTTC | CAWSVRDSVIGGGYTF
- | - | TRBJ1-5 | TRBV6-5 | TGTGCCAGCAGTACCACCGGGAGTCAGCCCCAGCATTTT | CASSTTGSQPQHF
- | TRBD1 | TRBJ2-7 | TRBV27 | TGTGCCAGCAGTCCCCGGGACAGGGGCAGGGACGAGCAGTACTTC | CASSPRDRGRDEQYF
- | - | TRBJ1-4 | TRBV2 | TGTGCCAGCAGTGTCAGCCGGGATCTTCCAGCAACTAATGAAAAACTGTTTTTT | CASSVSRDLPATNEKLFF
- | - | TRBJ1-1 | TRBV15 | TGTGCCACCAGGAACATAGCGGGAGGTACTGAAGCTTTCTTT | CATRNIAGGTEAFF
- | - | TRBJ2-7 | TRBV6-1 | TGTGCCAGCAGTGAAAGTTATAGGGGAAAAGACGAGCAGTACTTC | CASSESYRGKDEQYF
- | TRBD1 | TRBJ2-7 | TRBV27 | TGTGCCAGCAGTTTTGGGGACAGGTACGAGCAGTACTTC | CASSFGDRYEQYF
once | TRBD1 | TRBJ1-2 | TRBV5-4 | TGTGCCAGCAGCTTGACTGGACAGGGGTATGGCTACACCTTC | CASSLTGQGYGYTF
- | TRBD2 | TRBJ2-1 | TRBV7-7 | TGTGCTAGCAGCCCAGGACTAGCGGGGGTCAATGAGCAGTTCTTC | CASSPGLAGVNEQFF
- | - | TRBJ1-4 | TRBV9 | TGTGCCAGCAGCGTAGGACAGGTCGGGGAAAAACTGTTTTTT | CASSVGQVGEKLFF
few | TRBD1 | TRBJ2-2 | TRBV9 | TGTGCCAGCAGCGTAGCAGGGACAGGGAACACCGGGGAGCTGTTTTTT | CASSVAGTGNTGELFF
- | TRBD1 | TRBJ1-1 | TRBV6-1 | TGTGCCAGCAGCCATGAGACAGGGTCGAACACTGAAGCTTTCTTT | CASSHETGSNTEAFF
- | TRBD1 | TRBJ2-7 | TRBV27 | TGTGCCAGCAGTCTGGGACAGGTCTACGAGCAGTACTTC | CASSLGQVYEQYF
- | TRBD1 | TRBJ2-4 | TRBV9 | TGTGCCAGCAGCGAGACAGGGACAGAGAATGGCAAAAACATTCAGTACTTC | CASSETGTENGKNIQYF
- | - | TRBJ1-4 | TRBV2 | TGTGGGGGAGGGGCTAGTCCTGGAGAAAAACTGTTTTTT | CGGGASPGEKLFF